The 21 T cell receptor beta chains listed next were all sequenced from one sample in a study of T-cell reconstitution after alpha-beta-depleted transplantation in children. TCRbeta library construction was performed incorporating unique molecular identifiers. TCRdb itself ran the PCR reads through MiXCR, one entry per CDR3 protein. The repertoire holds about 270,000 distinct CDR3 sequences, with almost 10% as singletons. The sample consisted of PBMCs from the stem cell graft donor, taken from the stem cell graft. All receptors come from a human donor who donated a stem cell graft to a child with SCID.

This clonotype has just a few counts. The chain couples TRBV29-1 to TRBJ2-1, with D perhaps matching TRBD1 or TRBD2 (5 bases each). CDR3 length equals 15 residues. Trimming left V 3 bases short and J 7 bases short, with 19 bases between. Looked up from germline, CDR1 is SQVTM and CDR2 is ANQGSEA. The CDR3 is CSVDLGPGPSNEQFF. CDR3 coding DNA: TGCAGCGTTGACCTGGGACCGGGGCCGAGTAATGAGCAGTTCTTC.

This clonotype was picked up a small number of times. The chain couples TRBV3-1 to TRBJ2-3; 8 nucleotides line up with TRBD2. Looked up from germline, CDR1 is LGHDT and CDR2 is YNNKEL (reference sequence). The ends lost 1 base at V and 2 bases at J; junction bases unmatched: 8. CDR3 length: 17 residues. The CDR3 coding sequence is TGTGCCAGCAGCCAAGCGGGCTCCGGGGGGGCCACAGATACGCAGTATTTT. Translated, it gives CASSQAGSGGATDTQYF.

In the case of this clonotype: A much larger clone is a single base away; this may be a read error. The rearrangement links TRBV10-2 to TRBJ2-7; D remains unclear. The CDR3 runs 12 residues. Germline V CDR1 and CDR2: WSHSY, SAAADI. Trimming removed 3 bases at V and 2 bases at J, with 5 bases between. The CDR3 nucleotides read TGCGCCAGCAGTGATAATACCTACGAGCAGTACTTC. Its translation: CASSDNTYEQYF.

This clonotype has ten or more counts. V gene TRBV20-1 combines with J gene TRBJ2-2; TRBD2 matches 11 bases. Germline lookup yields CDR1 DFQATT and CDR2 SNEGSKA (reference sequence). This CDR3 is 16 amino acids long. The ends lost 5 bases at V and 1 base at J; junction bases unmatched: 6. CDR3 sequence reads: CSARSGTSGNTGELFF. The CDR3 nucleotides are TGCAGTGCTCGATCCGGGACTAGCGGGAACACCGGGGAGCTGTTTTTT.

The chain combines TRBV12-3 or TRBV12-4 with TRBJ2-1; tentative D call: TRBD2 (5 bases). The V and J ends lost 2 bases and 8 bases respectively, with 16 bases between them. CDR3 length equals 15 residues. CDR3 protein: CASSLSAAGRDEQFF. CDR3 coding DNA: TGTGCCAGCAGTTTAAGTGCCGCGGGCCGCGATGAGCAGTTCTTC.

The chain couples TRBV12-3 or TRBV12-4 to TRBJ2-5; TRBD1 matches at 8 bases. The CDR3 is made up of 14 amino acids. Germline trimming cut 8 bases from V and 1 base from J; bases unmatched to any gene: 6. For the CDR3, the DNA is TGTGCCAGCGGTAGACAGGGGCCCCAAGAGACCCAGTACTTC. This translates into CASGRQGPQETQYF.

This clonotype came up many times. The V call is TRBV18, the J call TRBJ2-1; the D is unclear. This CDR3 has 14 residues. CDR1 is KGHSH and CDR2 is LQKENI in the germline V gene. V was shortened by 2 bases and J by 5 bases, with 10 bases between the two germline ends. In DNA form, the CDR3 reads TGTGCCAGCTCACCAGATCATACGGACAATGAGCAGTTCTTC. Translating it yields CASSPDHTDNEQFF. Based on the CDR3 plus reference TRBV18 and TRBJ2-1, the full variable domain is NAGVMQNPRHLVRRRGQEARLRCSPMKGHSHVYWYRQLPEEGLKFMVYLQKENIIDESGMPKERFSAEFPKEGPSILRIQQVVRGDSAAYFCASSPDHTDNEQFFGPGTRLTVL.

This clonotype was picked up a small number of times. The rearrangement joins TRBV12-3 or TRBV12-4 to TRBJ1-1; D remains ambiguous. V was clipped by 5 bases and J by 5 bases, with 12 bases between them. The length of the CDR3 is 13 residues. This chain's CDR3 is CASSVGGWTEAFF. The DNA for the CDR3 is TGTGCCAGCAGTGTAGGAGGCTGGACTGAAGCTTTCTTT.

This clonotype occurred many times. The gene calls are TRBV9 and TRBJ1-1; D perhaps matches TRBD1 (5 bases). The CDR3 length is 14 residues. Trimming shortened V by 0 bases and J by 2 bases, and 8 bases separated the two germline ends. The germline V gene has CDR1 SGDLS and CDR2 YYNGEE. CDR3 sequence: CASSVGTLNTEAFF. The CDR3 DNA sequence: TGTGCCAGCAGCGTAGGGACACTCAACACTGAAGCTTTCTTT.

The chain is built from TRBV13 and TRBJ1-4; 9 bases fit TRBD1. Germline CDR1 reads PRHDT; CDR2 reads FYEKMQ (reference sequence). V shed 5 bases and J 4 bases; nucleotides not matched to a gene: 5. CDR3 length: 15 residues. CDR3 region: CASSLGTGFNEKLFF. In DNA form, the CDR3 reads TGTGCCAGCAGCCTCGGGACAGGGTTTAATGAAAAACTGTTTTTT.

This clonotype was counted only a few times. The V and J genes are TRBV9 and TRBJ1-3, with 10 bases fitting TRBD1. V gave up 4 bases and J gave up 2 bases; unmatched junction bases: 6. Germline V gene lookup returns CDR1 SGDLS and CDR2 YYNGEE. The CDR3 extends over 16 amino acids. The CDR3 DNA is TGTGCCAGCAGCCCAACCGGGACAGGGGCTGGAAACACCATATATTTT. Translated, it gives CASSPTGTGAGNTIYF.

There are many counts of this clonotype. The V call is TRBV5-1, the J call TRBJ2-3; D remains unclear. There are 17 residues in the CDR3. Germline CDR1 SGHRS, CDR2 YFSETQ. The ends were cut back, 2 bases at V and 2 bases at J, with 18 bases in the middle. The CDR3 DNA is TGCGCCAGCAGCTTTCGTTGGCCCAGAGACCCCACAGATACGCAGTATTTT. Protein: CASSFRWPRDPTDTQYF. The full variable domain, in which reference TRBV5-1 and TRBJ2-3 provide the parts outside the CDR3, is KAGVTQTPRYLIKTRGQQVTLSCSPISGHRSVSWYQQTPGQGLQFLFEYFSETQRNKGNFPGRFSGRQFSNSRSEMNVSTLELGDSALYLCASSFRWPRDPTDTQYFGPGTRLTVL.

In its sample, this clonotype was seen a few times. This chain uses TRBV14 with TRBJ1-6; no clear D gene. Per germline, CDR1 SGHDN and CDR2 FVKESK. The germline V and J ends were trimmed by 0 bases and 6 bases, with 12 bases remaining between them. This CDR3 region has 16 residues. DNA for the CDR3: TGTGCCAGCAGCCAAGATCTCCCGGACCTTAATTCACCCCTCCACTTT. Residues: CASSQDLPDLNSPLHF.

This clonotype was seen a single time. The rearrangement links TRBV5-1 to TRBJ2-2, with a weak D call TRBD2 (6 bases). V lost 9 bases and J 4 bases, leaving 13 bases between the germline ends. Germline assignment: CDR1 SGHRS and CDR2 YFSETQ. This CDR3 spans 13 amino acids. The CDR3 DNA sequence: TGCGCCACCGCGGGGTTAGGCACCGGGGAGCTGTTTTTT. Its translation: CATAGLGTGELFF.

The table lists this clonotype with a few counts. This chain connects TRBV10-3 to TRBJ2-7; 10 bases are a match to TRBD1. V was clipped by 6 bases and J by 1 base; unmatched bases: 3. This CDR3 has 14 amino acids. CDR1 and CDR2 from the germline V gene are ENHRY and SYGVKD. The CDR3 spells CAIRAGQGSYEQYF. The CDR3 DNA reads TGTGCCATCAGAGCGGGACAGGGGTCCTACGAGCAGTACTTC.

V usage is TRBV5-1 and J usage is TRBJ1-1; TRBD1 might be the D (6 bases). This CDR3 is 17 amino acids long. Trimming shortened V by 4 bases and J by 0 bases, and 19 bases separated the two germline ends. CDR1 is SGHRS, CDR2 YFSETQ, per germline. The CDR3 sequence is CASSASRDTGLNTEAFF. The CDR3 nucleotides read TGCGCCAGCAGCGCGTCCCGGGACACGGGACTGAACACTGAAGCTTTCTTT. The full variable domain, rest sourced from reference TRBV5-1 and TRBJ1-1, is KAGVTQTPRYLIKTRGQQVTLSCSPISGHRSVSWYQQTPGQGLQFLFEYFSETQRNKGNFPGRFSGRQFSNSRSEMNVSTLELGDSALYLCASSASRDTGLNTEAFFGQGTRLTVV.

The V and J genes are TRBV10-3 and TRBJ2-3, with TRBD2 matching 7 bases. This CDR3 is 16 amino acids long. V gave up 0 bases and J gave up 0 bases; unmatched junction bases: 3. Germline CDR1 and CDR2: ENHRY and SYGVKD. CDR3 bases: TGTGCCATCAGTGAGTCGGGAGGGTCTAGCACAGATACGCAGTATTTT. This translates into CAISESGGSSTDTQYF.

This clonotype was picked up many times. CDR3 loop: CSARDMAVDEQFF. The CDR3 nucleotides are TGCAGTGCTAGAGATATGGCTGTCGATGAGCAGTTCTTC. The chain carries TRBV20-1 and TRBJ2-1; no clear D. The germline V and J ends were trimmed by 0 bases and 8 bases, with 11 bases remaining between them. Germline V gives CDR1 DFQATT, CDR2 SNEGSKA (reference sequence). This CDR3 region has 13 residues.

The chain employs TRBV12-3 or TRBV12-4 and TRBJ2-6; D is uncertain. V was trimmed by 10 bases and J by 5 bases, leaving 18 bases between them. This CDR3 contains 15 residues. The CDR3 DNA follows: TGTGCCATCGTAGAATCCGGACCCAGGGCCAACGTCCTGACTTTC. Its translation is CAIVESGPRANVLTF.

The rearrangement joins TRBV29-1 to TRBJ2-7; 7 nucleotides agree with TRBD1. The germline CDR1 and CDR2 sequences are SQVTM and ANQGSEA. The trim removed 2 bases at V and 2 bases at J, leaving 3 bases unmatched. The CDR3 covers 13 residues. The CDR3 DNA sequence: TGCAGCGTTGAATGGGACAGACCCTACGAGCAGTACTTC. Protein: CSVEWDRPYEQYF.

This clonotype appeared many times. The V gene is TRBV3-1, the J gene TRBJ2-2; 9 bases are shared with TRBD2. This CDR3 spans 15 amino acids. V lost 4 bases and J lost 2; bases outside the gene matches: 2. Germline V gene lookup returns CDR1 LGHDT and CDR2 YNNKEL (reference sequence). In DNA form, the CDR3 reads TGTGCCAGCAGCCCGGGACTAGCTAACACCGGGGAGCTGTTTTTT. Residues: CASSPGLANTGELFF. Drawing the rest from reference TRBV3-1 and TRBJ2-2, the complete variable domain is DTAVSQTPKYLVTQMGNDKSIKCEQNLGHDTMYWYKQDSKKFLKIMFSYNNKELIINETVPNRFSPKSPDKAHLNLHINSLELGDSAVYFCASSPGLANTGELFFGEGSRLTVL.